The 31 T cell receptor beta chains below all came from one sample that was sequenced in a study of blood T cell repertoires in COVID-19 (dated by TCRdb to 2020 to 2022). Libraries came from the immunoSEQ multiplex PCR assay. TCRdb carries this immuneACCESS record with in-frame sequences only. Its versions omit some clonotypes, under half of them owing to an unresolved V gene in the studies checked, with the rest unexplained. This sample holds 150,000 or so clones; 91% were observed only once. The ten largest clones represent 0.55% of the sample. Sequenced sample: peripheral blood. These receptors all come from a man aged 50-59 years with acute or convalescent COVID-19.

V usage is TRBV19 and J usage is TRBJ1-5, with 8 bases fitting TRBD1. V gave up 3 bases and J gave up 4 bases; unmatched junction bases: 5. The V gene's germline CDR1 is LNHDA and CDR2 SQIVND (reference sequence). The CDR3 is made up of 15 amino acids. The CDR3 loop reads CASSIAGQGNQPQHF. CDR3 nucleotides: TGTGCCAGTAGTATTGCAGGACAGGGTAATCAGCCCCAGCATTTT.

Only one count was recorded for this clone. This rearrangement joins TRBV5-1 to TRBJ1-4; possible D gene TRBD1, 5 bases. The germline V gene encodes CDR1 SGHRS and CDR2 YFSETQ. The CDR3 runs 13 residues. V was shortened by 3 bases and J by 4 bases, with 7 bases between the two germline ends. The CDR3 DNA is TGCGCCAGCAGCTGGGGACTTAATGAAAAACTGTTTTTT. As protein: CASSWGLNEKLFF. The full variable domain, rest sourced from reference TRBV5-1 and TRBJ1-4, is KAGVTQTPRYLIKTRGQQVTLSCSPISGHRSVSWYQQTPGQGLQFLFEYFSETQRNKGNFPGRFSGRQFSNSRSEMNVSTLELGDSALYLCASSWGLNEKLFFGSGTQLSVL.

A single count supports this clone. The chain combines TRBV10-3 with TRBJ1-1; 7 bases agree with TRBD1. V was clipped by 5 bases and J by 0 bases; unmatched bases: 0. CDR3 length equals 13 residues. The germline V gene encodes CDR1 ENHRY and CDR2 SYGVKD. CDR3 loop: CAISTGVNTEAFF. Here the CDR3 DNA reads TGTGCCATCAGTACAGGGGTGAACACTGAAGCTTTCTTT.

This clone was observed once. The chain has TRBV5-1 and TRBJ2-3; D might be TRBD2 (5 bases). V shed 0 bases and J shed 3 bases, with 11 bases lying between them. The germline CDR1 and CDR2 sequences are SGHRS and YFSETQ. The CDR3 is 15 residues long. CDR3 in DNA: TGCGCCAGCAGCTTGGCGGGAATGAAAACAGATACGCAGTATTTT. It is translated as CASSLAGMKTDTQYF.

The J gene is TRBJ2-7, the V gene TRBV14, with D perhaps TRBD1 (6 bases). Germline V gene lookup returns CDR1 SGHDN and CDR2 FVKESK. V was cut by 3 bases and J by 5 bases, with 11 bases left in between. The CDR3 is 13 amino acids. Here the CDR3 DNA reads TGTGCCAGCAGCCAGGGGGCGAATAACGAGCAGTACGTC. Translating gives CASSQGANNEQYV.

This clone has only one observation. The CDR3 DNA is TGTGCCAGCAGTGCCCGAGGGAGCGTCGGAAACACCATATATTTT. Translation: CASSARGSVGNTIYF. J is TRBJ1-3 and V is TRBV2; D gene ambiguous. CDR1 SNHLY and CDR2 FYNNEI come from the germline V gene. V lost 4 bases, J lost 4 bases, and 14 bases lay in between. This CDR3 has 15 residues.

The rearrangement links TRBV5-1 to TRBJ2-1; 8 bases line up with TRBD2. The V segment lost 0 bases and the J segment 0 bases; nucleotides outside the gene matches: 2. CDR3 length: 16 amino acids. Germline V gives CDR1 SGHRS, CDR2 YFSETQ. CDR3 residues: CASSLVGTSSYNEQFF. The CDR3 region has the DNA TGCGCCAGCAGCTTGGTCGGGACTAGCTCCTACAATGAGCAGTTCTTC.

This chain's CDR3 is CASSQEGREDGYTF. CDR3 DNA sequence: TGCGCCAGCAGCCAAGAGGGCAGGGAGGATGGCTACACCTTC. This chain uses TRBV4-1 with TRBJ1-2, with a possible D match to TRBD1 (5 bases). Germline V gene lookup returns CDR1 MGHRA and CDR2 YSYEKL. The CDR3 covers 14 residues. V was trimmed by 0 bases and J by 6 bases, leaving 11 bases between them.

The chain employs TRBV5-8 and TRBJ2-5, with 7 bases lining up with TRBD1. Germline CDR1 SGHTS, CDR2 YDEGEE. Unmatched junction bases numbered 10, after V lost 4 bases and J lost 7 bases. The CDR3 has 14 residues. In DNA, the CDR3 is TGTGCCAGCAGCAGGGGACAGATGTGGGGGACCCAGTACTTC. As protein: CASSRGQMWGTQYF.

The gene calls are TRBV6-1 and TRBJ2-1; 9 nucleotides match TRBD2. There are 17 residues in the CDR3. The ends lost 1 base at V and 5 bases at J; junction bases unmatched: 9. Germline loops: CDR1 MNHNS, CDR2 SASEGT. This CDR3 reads CASSEGIGLASHNEQFF. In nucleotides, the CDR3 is TGTGCCAGCAGTGAAGGGATAGGACTAGCGTCCCACAATGAGCAGTTCTTC.

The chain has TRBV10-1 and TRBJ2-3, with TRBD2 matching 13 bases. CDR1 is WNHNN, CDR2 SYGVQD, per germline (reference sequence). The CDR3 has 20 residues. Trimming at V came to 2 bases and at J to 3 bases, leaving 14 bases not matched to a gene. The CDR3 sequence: CASSEADGLAGAPRTDTQYF. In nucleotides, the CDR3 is TGCGCCAGCAGTGAGGCCGATGGACTAGCGGGAGCCCCGAGGACAGATACGCAGTATTTT.

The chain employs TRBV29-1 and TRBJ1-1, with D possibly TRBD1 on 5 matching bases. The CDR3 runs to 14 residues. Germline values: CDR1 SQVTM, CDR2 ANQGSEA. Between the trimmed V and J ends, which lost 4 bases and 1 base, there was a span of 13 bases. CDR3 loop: CSVGVRQKNTEAFF. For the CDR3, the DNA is TGCAGCGTTGGGGTACGACAGAAGAACACTGAAGCTTTCTTT.

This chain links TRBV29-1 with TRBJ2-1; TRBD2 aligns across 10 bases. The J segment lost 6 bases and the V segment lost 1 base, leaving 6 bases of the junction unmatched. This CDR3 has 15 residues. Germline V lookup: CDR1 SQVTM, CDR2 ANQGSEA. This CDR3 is CSVEVLAGWGNEQFF. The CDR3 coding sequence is TGCAGCGTTGAAGTACTAGCGGGATGGGGCAATGAGCAGTTCTTC.

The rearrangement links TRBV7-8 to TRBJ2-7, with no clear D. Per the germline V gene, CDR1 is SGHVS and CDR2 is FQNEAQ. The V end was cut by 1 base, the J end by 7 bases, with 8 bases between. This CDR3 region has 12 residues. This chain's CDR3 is CASSLGIGEQYV. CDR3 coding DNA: TGTGCCAGCAGCTTAGGCATCGGGGAGCAGTACGTC.

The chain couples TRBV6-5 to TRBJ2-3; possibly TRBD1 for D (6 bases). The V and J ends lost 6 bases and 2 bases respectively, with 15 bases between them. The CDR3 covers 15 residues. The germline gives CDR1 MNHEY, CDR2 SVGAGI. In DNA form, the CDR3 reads TGTGCCAGCAGCGTCACAGGGACACTCACAGATACGCAGTATTTT. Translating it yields CASSVTGTLTDTQYF.

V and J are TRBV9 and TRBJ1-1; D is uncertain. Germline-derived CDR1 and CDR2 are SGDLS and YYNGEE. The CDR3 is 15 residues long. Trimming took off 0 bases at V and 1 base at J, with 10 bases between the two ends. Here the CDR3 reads CASSVGGPKNTEAFF. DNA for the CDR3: TGTGCCAGCAGCGTAGGAGGGCCGAAGAACACTGAAGCTTTCTTT.

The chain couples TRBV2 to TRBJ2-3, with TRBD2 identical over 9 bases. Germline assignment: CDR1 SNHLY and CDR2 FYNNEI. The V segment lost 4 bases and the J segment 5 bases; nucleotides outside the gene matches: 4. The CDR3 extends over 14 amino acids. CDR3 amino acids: CASSGGRAEDTQYF. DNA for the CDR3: TGTGCCAGCAGTGGCGGGAGGGCTGAAGATACGCAGTATTTT.

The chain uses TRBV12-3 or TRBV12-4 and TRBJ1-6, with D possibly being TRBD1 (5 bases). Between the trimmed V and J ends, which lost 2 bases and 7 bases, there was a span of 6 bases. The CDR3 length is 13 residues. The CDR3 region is CASSLSGNSPLHF. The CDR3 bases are TGTGCCAGCAGTTTATCAGGGAATTCACCCCTCCACTTT.

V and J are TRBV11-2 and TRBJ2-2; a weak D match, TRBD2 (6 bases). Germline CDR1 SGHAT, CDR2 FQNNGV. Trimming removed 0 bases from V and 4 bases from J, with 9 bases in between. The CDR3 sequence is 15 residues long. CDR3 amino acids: CASSLEPGVTGELFF. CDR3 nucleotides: TGTGCCAGCAGCTTAGAGCCGGGGGTCACCGGGGAGCTGTTTTTT.

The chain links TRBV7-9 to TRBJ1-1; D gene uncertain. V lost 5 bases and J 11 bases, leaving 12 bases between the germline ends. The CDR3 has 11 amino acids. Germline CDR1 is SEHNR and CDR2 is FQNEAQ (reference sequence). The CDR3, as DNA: TGTGCCAGCAGCATAACTGGGGAGGCTTTCTTT. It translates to CASSITGEAFF.

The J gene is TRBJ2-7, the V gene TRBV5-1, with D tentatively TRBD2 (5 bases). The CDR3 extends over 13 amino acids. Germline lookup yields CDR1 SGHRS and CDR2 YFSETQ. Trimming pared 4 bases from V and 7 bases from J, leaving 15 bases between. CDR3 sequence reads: CASSHDYDGEQYF. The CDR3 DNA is TGCGCCAGCAGCCATGACTACGATGGGGAGCAGTACTTC.

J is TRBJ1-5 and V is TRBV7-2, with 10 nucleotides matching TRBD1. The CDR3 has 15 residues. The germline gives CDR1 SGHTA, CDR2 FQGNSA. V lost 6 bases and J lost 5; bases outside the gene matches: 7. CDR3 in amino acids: CASRLTGGSDQPQHF. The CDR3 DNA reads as TGTGCCAGCAGACTGACAGGGGGCAGCGATCAGCCCCAGCATTTT.

The CDR3: CASSSRFGAEQYF. The CDR3 DNA reads as TGTGCCAGCAGCTCCCGTTTTGGTGCGGAGCAGTACTTC. V usage is TRBV11-3 and J usage is TRBJ2-7; no definite D call. Germline V gives CDR1 SGHNT, CDR2 YENEEA. Trimming left V 4 bases short and J 7 bases short, with 14 bases between. This CDR3 comprises 13 residues.

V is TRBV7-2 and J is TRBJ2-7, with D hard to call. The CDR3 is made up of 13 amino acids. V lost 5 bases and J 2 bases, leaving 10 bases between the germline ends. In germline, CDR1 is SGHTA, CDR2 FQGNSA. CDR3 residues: CASSPLGAYEQYF. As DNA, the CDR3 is TGTGCCAGCAGCCCCCTCGGAGCCTACGAGCAGTACTTC.

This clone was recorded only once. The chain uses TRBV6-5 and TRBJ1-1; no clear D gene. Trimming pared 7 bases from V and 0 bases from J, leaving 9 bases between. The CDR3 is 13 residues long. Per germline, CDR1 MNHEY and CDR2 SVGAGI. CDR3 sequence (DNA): TGTGCCAGCACCAAGACACTGAACACTGAAGCTTTCTTT. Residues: CASTKTLNTEAFF.

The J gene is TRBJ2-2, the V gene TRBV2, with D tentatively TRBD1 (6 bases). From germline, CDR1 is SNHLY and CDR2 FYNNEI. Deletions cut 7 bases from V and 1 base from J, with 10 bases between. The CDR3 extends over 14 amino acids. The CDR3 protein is CASTTTGNTGELFF. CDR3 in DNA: TGTGCCAGCACCACGACAGGGAACACCGGGGAGCTGTTTTTT.

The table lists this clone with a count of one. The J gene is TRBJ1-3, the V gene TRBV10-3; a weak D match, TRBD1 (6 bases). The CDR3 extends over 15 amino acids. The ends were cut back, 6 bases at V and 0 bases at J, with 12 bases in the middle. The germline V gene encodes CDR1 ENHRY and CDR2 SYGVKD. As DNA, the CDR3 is TGTGCCATCAGGTTCTCAGGGGTCTCTGGAAACACCATATATTTT. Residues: CAIRFSGVSGNTIYF.

CDR3 residues: CASSSWTGLHSNQPQHF. CDR3 bases: TGTGCCAGCAGTTCATGGACAGGGCTCCATAGCAATCAGCCCCAGCATTTT. The J gene is TRBJ1-5, the V gene TRBV28; 8 bases fit TRBD1. The CDR3 consists of 17 residues. Trimming took 4 bases from V and 0 from J; bases not matched to a gene: 8. CDR1 and CDR2 (germline): MDHEN, SYDVKM.

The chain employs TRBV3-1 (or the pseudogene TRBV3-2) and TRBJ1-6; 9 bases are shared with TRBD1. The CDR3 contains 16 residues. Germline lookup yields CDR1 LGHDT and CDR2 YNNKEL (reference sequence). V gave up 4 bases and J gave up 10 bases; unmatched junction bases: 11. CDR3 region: CASSRGTGIIESPLHF. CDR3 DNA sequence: TGTGCCAGCAGCCGAGGGACAGGGATTATTGAGTCACCCCTCCACTTT.

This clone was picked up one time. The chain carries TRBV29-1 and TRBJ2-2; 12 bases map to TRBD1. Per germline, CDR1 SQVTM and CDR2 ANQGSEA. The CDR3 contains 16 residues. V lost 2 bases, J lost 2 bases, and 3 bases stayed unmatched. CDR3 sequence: CSVEQGQGANTGELFF. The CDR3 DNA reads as TGCAGCGTTGAACAGGGACAGGGGGCTAACACCGGGGAGCTGTTTTTT.

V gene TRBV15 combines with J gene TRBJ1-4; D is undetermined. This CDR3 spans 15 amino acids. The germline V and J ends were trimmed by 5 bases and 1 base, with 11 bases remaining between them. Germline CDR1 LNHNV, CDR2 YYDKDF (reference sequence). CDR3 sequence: CATSVERGTNEKLFF. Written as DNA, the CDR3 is TGTGCCACCAGCGTCGAGCGAGGAACTAATGAAAAACTGTTTTTT.